The 15 T cell receptor beta chains below were found in one sample sequenced in a study of T cell changes during pregnancy in multiple sclerosis. Libraries were prepared by immunoSEQ multiplex PCR; TCRdb keeps only in-frame clonotypes and omits some of them. The data hold around 65,000 clones, with under 95% observed a single time. The sequences come from peripheral blood, collected in the third trimester of pregnancy. These receptors were obtained from a female donor in good health, enrolled as a control in a pregnancy study.

The chain is built from TRBV4-3 and TRBJ2-2; the D is unclear. Germline V CDR1 and CDR2: LGHNA, YSLEER. V lost 1 base, J lost 4 bases, and 10 bases lay in between. The length of the CDR3 is 15 residues. Here the CDR3 reads CASSQGAATTGELFF. For the CDR3, the DNA is TGCGCCAGCAGCCAAGGCGCCGCCACCACCGGGGAGCTGTTTTTT.

CDR3 DNA: TGTGCCAGCAGACAAAACAGGGGTTCCTTTTACGAGCAGTACTTC. Encoded protein: CASRQNRGSFYEQYF. V gene TRBV7-2 combines with J gene TRBJ2-7; 7 bases fit TRBD1. CDR1 SGHTA and CDR2 FQGNSA come from the germline V gene. This CDR3 comprises 15 residues. The trim removed 6 bases at V and 4 bases at J, leaving 12 bases unmatched.

V usage is TRBV4-3 and J usage is TRBJ1-2, with D possibly being TRBD1 (5 bases). CDR3 length: 14 amino acids. Per the germline V gene, CDR1 is LGHNA and CDR2 is YSLEER. The V gene lost 0 bases and the J gene lost 4 bases, with 9 bases spanning the gap. The CDR3 is CASSQEWGSYGYTF. CDR3 in DNA: TGCGCCAGCAGCCAAGAGTGGGGCAGCTATGGCTACACCTTC.

The chain recombines TRBV7-2 with TRBJ2-2, with 8 bases that match TRBD2. CDR3 length: 16 residues. The trim removed 2 bases at V and 4 bases at J, leaving 6 bases unmatched. Germline V gives CDR1 SGHTA, CDR2 FQGNSA. Here the CDR3 DNA reads TGTGCCAGCAGCTTATGGAGCGGGGGAGGCACCGGGGAGCTGTTTTTT. This codes for CASSLWSGGGTGELFF.

CDR3 coding DNA: TGCGCCAGCAGACCCGACAGGGGGCACGGCTACACCTTC. It translates to CASRPDRGHGYTF. The chain links TRBV5-1 to TRBJ1-2, with 10 bases aligning to TRBD1. The CDR3 is 13 residues long. Germline trimming cut 5 bases from V and 8 bases from J; bases unmatched to any gene: 6. Per the germline V gene, CDR1 is SGHRS and CDR2 is YFSETQ.

The chain links TRBV4-1 to TRBJ2-4; D might be TRBD1 (6 bases). CDR1 and CDR2 (germline): MGHRA, YSYEKL. This CDR3 has 16 residues. The ends were cut back, 5 bases at V and 1 base at J, with 15 bases in the middle. The CDR3 protein is CASSSPGAGAKNIQYF. For the CDR3, the DNA is TGCGCCAGCAGCTCCCCAGGGGCAGGGGCCAAAAACATTCAGTACTTC.

J is TRBJ2-7 and V is TRBV27, with unresolved D. CDR3 length: 13 residues. Germline-derived CDR1 and CDR2 are MNHEY and SMNVEV (reference sequence). V lost 6 bases, J lost 0 bases, and 9 bases lay in between. CDR3 in amino acids: CASRSRLSYEQYF. CDR3 in DNA: TGTGCCAGCAGAAGCAGGCTCTCCTACGAGCAGTACTTC.

The genes are TRBV19 and TRBJ1-5, with 9 bases identical to TRBD1. The CDR3 runs 14 residues. The germline CDR1 and CDR2 sequences are LNHDA and SQIVND (reference sequence). J gave up 4 bases and V 11 bases, and 9 bases lay outside the gene matches. The CDR3 DNA reads TGTGCCGCCTCCGGGACAGGGATTAATCAGCCCCAGCATTTT. Translation: CAASGTGINQPQHF.

This chain connects TRBV15 to TRBJ1-2; 8 bases line up with TRBD1. This CDR3 region has 15 residues. Trimming cost V 0 bases and J 4 bases; bases outside gene matches: 4. The germline V gene encodes CDR1 LNHNV and CDR2 YYDKDF (reference sequence). CDR3 residues: CATSREDRDSYGYTF. As DNA, the CDR3 is TGTGCCACCAGCAGAGAGGACAGGGACAGCTATGGCTACACCTTC.

CDR3 sequence (DNA): TGTGCCAGCAGCTCAGGAGGGGAGAGGGGTCCCTCCTACGAGCAGTACTTC. Translated: CASSSGGERGPSYEQYF. The chain couples TRBV5-6 to TRBJ2-7; a possible D gene is TRBD2 (6 bases). The CDR3 is 17 residues long. V was pared by 3 bases and J by 0 bases, with 19 bases between. Germline CDR1 and CDR2: SGHDT and YYEEEE.

The rearrangement joins TRBV5-4 to TRBJ1-2; TRBD1 aligns across 10 bases. Losses at the gene ends were 3 bases for V and 4 bases for J; bases not matched to a gene: 9. The CDR3 contains 16 residues. Germline V gives CDR1 SGHNT, CDR2 YYREEE (reference sequence). The CDR3 sequence is CASSSTTGQGPYGYTF. The CDR3 DNA reads as TGTGCCAGCAGCTCTACCACGGGACAGGGGCCCTATGGCTACACCTTC.

The rearrangement links TRBV29-1 to TRBJ2-7; 9 positions match TRBD1. CDR3 length: 13 residues. CDR1 is SQVTM, CDR2 ANQGSEA, per germline. The ends lost 4 bases at V and 7 bases at J; junction bases unmatched: 8. In DNA, the CDR3 is TGCAGCGTTGTGAGGGGACAGGGAAAGGAGCAGTACTTC. Encoded protein: CSVVRGQGKEQYF.

The chain carries TRBV28 and TRBJ1-3; D might be TRBD1 (5 bases). The germline V gene encodes CDR1 MDHEN and CDR2 SYDVKM. The V and J ends lost 8 bases and 10 bases respectively, with 18 bases between them. The length of the CDR3 is 13 residues. CDR3 nucleotides: TGTGCCAGCGCCGGGGGGGTCCAGCGGACCATATATTTT. Translating gives CASAGGVQRTIYF.

The rearrangement joins TRBV7-9 to TRBJ1-1; 8 bases match TRBD1. Germline-derived CDR1 and CDR2 are SEHNR and FQNEAQ (reference sequence). The junction had 4 bases not matched to a gene; V was cut back by 4 bases and J by 0 bases. The CDR3 extends over 15 amino acids. The CDR3 loop reads CASSSRDRMNTEAFF. The CDR3 DNA sequence: TGTGCCAGCAGCTCCCGGGACAGGATGAACACTGAAGCTTTCTTT.

V is TRBV4-1 and J is TRBJ2-3; a possible D gene is TRBD1 (5 bases). Germline assignment: CDR1 MGHRA and CDR2 YSYEKL. CDR3 length: 17 amino acids. V dropped 0 bases and J dropped 1 base, with 14 bases sitting between them. CDR3 sequence (DNA): TGCGCCAGCAGCCAAGATCCAGGATTAGGGGGCACAGATACGCAGTATTTT. It yields the protein CASSQDPGLGGTDTQYF.